The rows below give T cell receptor beta chains drawn from one sample of a study of blood T cells in healthy people across ages. Each CDR3 protein is one row after TCRdb ran MiXCR on the 5' RACE reads. Counted here are about 1.1 million distinct CDR3 sequences, around two fifths occurring once; the ten biggest clones make up over 10%. Sequencing used blood. Source of these receptors: a man younger than 35 in good health. Both conserved end residues are part of each CDR3. A D gene is named only where the DNA matches it firmly. Not all rows give a size; the values are once, few, many and, for expanded clones, a class.

len | d_gene | j_gene | abundance | v_gene | CDR3aa | CDR3nt
15 | NA | TRBJ1-4 | few | TRBV20-1 | CSARGANGREKVLFF | TGCAGTGCTAGAGGGGCCAATGGGAGGGAAAAAGTGTTGTTTTTT
15 | NA | TRBJ2-7 | NA | TRBV5-1 | CTSSLGFANSYEQYF | TGCACCAGCAGCTTGGGGTTCGCGAATTCCTACGAGCAGTACTTC
13 | NA | TRBJ2-2 | NA | TRBV12-3/TRBV12-4 | CASRGRRTGELFF | TGTGCCAGCAGGGGTCGGCGGACCGGGGAGCTGTTTTTT
17 | NA | TRBJ2-7 | many | TRBV6-1 | CASSPSLGVSRKGEQYF | TGTGCCAGCAGTCCATCCCTCGGTGTCTCTCGGAAGGGCGAGCAGTACTTC
13 | NA | TRBJ1-2 | NA | TRBV12-3/TRBV12-4 | CASSPQIFYGYTF | TGTGCCAGCAGCCCACAGATTTTTTATGGCTACACCTTC
13 | NA | TRBJ1-2 | few | TRBV3-1 | CASATGINYGYTF | TGTGCCAGCGCTACAGGGATCAACTATGGCTACACCTTC
15 | TRBD2 | TRBJ2-3 | NA | TRBV7-3 | CASSSIAGVADTQYF | TGTGCCAGCAGCTCCATAGCGGGAGTGGCAGATACGCAGTATTTT
16 | NA | TRBJ2-3 | few | TRBV28 | CASTTSRSSSTDTQYF | TGTGCCAGCACCACGTCGAGGTCCTCTAGCACAGATACGCAGTATTTT
14 | NA | TRBJ1-1 | NA | TRBV25-1 | CASTHREANTEAFF | TGTGCCAGCACCCACAGGGAGGCGAACACTGAAGCTTTCTTT
14 | TRBD1 | TRBJ2-7 | few | TRBV29-1 | CSVDDRGRIDEQYF | TGCAGCGTTGACGACAGGGGGCGTATCGACGAGCAGTACTTC
13 | NA | TRBJ1-1 | NA | TRBV20-1 | CSARDQGLTEAFF | TGCAGTGCTAGAGACCAGGGTCTGACTGAAGCTTTCTTT
13 | TRBD1 | TRBJ1-1 | few | TRBV29-1 | CSVETGVRTEAFF | TGCAGCGTAGAGACAGGGGTGAGGACTGAAGCTTTCTTT
12 | NA | TRBJ1-4 | NA | TRBV6-2/TRBV6-3 | CASRAPNEKLFF | TGTGCCAGCCGGGCCCCCAATGAAAAACTGTTTTTT
16 | TRBD1 | TRBJ1-2 | few | TRBV12-3/TRBV12-4 | CASSPLGRGQGYGYTF | TGTGCCAGCAGTCCCCTGGGCAGGGGGCAGGGCTATGGCTACACCTTC
17 | NA | TRBJ2-7 | NA | TRBV18 | CASSPPNSRKTYNEQYF | TGTGCCAGCTCTCCCCCCAATAGCCGTAAAACCTACAATGAGCAGTACTTC
14 | NA | TRBJ2-1 | NA | TRBV20-1 | CSARGGVSYNEQFF | TGCAGTGCTAGGGGCGGGGTCTCCTACAATGAGCAGTTCTTC
13 | NA | TRBJ2-5 | NA | TRBV6-2/TRBV6-3 | CASSLDMLETQYF | TGTGCCAGCAGCCTAGACATGTTGGAGACCCAGTACTTC
18 | TRBD2 | TRBJ2-3 | few | TRBV20-1 | CSATGTSGGLYRTDTQYF | TGCAGTGCTACAGGGACTAGCGGGGGATTGTATCGTACAGATACGCAGTATTTT
17 | NA | TRBJ1-2 | NA | TRBV7-2 | CASSLEFPHVANYGYTF | TGTGCCAGCAGCTTAGAATTTCCCCACGTCGCTAACTATGGCTACACCTTC
14 | NA | TRBJ1-2 | few | TRBV4-3 | CASSRENSNYGYTF | TGCGCCAGCAGCCGAGAGAACTCTAACTATGGCTACACCTTC
12 | NA | TRBJ1-1 | few | TRBV20-1 | CSAADRVTEAFF | TGCAGTGCAGCGGACCGCGTCACTGAAGCTTTCTTT
15 | NA | TRBJ1-4 | NA | TRBV2 | CASSQRGGRDEKLFF | TGTGCCAGCAGCCAGAGGGGGGGCAGGGATGAAAAACTGTTTTTT
15 | TRBD1 | TRBJ1-1 | NA | TRBV10-3 | CAIRWDREGDTEAFF | TGTGCCATCAGATGGGACAGGGAGGGGGACACTGAAGCTTTCTTT
12 | NA | TRBJ1-1 | few | TRBV6-1 | CAAKGGNTEAFF | TGTGCCGCTAAAGGGGGGAACACTGAAGCTTTCTTT
15 | TRBD2 | TRBJ2-3 | many | TRBV12-3/TRBV12-4 | CASSPRLAGRDTQYF | TGTGCCAGCAGTCCGAGACTAGCGGGGCGTGATACGCAGTATTTT
14 | NA | TRBJ1-2 | NA | TRBV5-1 | CASSAAPTDYGYTF | TGCGCCAGCAGCGCGGCCCCGACGGACTATGGCTACACCTTC
15 | NA | TRBJ2-1 | NA | TRBV18 | CASSPLEDRYNEQFF | TGTGCCAGCTCACCACTGGAGGATCGCTACAATGAGCAGTTCTTC
14 | NA | TRBJ1-5 | NA | TRBV3-1 | CASSQGTHNQPQHF | TGTGCCAGCAGCCAAGGGACTCACAATCAGCCCCAGCATTTT
17 | TRBD2 | TRBJ2-1 | NA | TRBV7-2 | CASSLTGLAPSYNEQFF | TGTGCCAGCAGCTTAACAGGACTAGCCCCTTCCTACAATGAGCAGTTCTTC
15 | NA | TRBJ1-2 | NA | TRBV4-3 | CASSQEGQASCGYTF | TGCGCCAGCAGCCAAGAAGGTCAAGCCTCTTGTGGCTACACCTTC
16 | NA | TRBJ1-4 | few | TRBV5-1 | CASSLASPATNEKLFF | TGCGCCAGCAGCTTGGCCAGTCCCGCAACTAATGAAAAACTGTTTTTT
14 | NA | TRBJ1-5 | NA | TRBV4-3 | CVSSQGVGNQPQHF | TGCGTCAGCAGCCAAGGGGTCGGCAATCAGCCCCAGCATTTT
15 | TRBD2 | TRBJ2-3 | few | TRBV6-1 | CASRSSGGLGNTQYF | TGTGCCAGCAGAAGTAGCGGGGGGCTCGGGAATACGCAGTATTTT
14 | TRBD1 | TRBJ2-7 | few | TRBV20-1 | CSALRPGTGVEQYF | TGCAGTGCTCTGAGACCCGGGACAGGGGTCGAGCAGTACTTC
15 | NA | TRBJ2-4 | few | TRBV4-2 | CASSQVGGIEGEQYF | TGTGCCAGCAGCCAAGTGGGAGGGATCGAGGGGGAGCAGTACTTC
13 | NA | TRBJ1-1 | NA | TRBV9 | CASSVSGHTEAFF | TGTGCCAGCAGCGTTTCGGGGCACACTGAAGCTTTCTTT
18 | TRBD2 | TRBJ2-1 | NA | TRBV7-9 | CASSLTGGTSGGHNEQFF | TGTGCCAGCAGCTTAACCGGAGGGACTAGCGGGGGACACAATGAGCAGTTCTTC
15 | NA | TRBJ1-2 | NA | TRBV30 | CAWSVRGTRGYGYTF | TGTGCCTGGAGTGTACGGGGGACCCGGGGCTATGGCTACACCTTC
15 | NA | TRBJ1-1 | once | TRBV27 | CASSFVYTANTEAFF | TGTGCCAGCAGTTTCGTATATACGGCGAACACTGAAGCTTTCTTT
13 | NA | TRBJ1-1 | NA | TRBV5-1 | CASSARADTEAFF | TGCGCCAGCAGCGCCCGGGCCGACACTGAAGCTTTCTTT
15 | NA | TRBJ2-7 | NA | TRBV2 | CASSGARGEGYEQYF | TGTGCCAGCAGTGGAGCTCGAGGAGAAGGCTACGAGCAGTACTTC
13 | TRBD1 | TRBJ1-2 | few | TRBV6-5 | CAIGQGGHYGYTF | TGTGCCATTGGACAGGGGGGCCACTATGGCTACACCTTC
16 | TRBD1 | TRBJ2-3 | NA | TRBV20-1 | CSARAGGTGGTDTQYF | TGCAGTGCTAGAGCTGGAGGGACAGGGGGCACAGATACGCAGTATTTT
15 | NA | TRBJ2-2 | NA | TRBV4-3 | CASSQDGGITGELFF | TGCGCCAGCAGCCAAGATGGGGGGATCACCGGGGAGCTGTTTTTT
17 | TRBD1 | TRBJ1-2 | NA | TRBV10-3 | CAIRRGQGDFMRYGYTF | TGTGCCATCAGGAGGGGACAGGGGGACTTTATGAGGTATGGCTACACCTTC
16 | NA | TRBJ2-5 | NA | TRBV28 | CASSQGRPGKQETQYF | TGTGCCAGCAGTCAAGGACGGCCAGGGAAACAAGAGACCCAGTACTTC
15 | NA | TRBJ1-5 | NA | TRBV5-1 | CANSVEGIYNQPQHF | TGCGCCAACAGCGTCGAGGGGATATACAATCAGCCCCAGCATTTT
14 | NA | TRBJ2-7 | NA | TRBV4-1 | CASSQETERDEQYF | TGCGCCAGCAGCCAAGAGACAGAGAGGGACGAGCAGTACTTC
17 | NA | TRBJ2-3 | NA | TRBV7-9 | CAITFGPRYSSTDTQYF | TGTGCCATCACCTTTGGTCCCCGTTACTCTAGCACAGATACGCAGTATTTT
15 | TRBD2 | TRBJ2-5 | NA | TRBV10-3 | CAISDGGGTYNEQYF | TGTGCCATCAGTGATGGCGGGGGTACATACAATGAGCAGTACTTC
16 | NA | TRBJ2-1 | once | TRBV7-3 | CASGLMVSYSYNEQFF | TGTGCCAGCGGCTTAATGGTTTCTTACTCCTACAATGAGCAGTTCTTC
14 | NA | TRBJ2-4 | NA | TRBV9 | CASSVRGGNNEQYF | TGTGCCAGCAGCGTAAGAGGGGGGAACAATGAGCAGTACTTC